This TCR beta chain is from a study of T cells in Graves' hyperthyroidism and ophthalmopathy. V was trimmed by 1 base and J by 2 bases, leaving 3 bases between them. Germline V CDR1 and CDR2: SGHRS, YFSETQ. The length of the CDR3 is 12 residues. There were TCR beta CDR3 regions amplified from RNA transcripts. HTBI primers were employed in a first-round RT-PCR of the TCR CDR3. TCRdb independently ran MiXCR on the multiplex PCR reads; one entry per CDR3 protein. This sample has fewer than 300,000 distinct CDR3 sequences; less than 30% occur once, and the top ten carry about a quarter. At least ten counts were recorded for this clonotype.

V and J are TRBV5-1 and TRBJ2-5; no reliable D call. Sequencing was done on a sample of blood. The TCR was taken from a middle-aged man with Graves' hyperthyroidism that later progressed to Graves' ophthalmopathy. CDR3 DNA sequence: TGCGCCAGCAGCTTGCAGCAAGAGACCCAGTACTTC. It encodes CASSLQQETQYF.